The clone carrying this TCR beta chain was recorded a few times. The antigen remains unidentified. This sample is drawn from a study of cytomegalovirus exposure and HLA in healthy donors. General study points: In vitro checks showed that a few CMV-associated chains really do target CMV antigens.

The CDR3 loop spans 15 amino acids. The germline V gene has CDR1 SQVTM and CDR2 ANQGSEA. The V and J ends lost 3 bases and 4 bases, in that order; junction bases with no gene match: 7. It was with 60 Vbeta and 13 Jbeta primers that the PCR ran. Profiled with immunoSEQ multiplex PCR; TCRdb holds only in-frame clones, not every one. Seen here are approximately 170,000 clones, roughly 80% observed once, and the top ten hold roughly 2%. This rearrangement joins TRBV29-1 to TRBJ2-1; 9 bases are a match to TRBD1. This receptor was obtained from a human donor in good health. The sample consisted of PBMCs. The CDR3: CSVDGPTGGYNEQFF. CDR3 in DNA: TGCAGCGTTGACGGGCCGACAGGGGGATACAATGAGCAGTTCTTC.